Each of the 7 T cell receptor beta chains below was sequenced from the same sample in a study of control samples from healthy donors and cancer patients. Repertoires were generated with immunoSEQ multiplex PCR, while TCRdb's copy carries only in-frame clones and drops some. This repertoire shows around 94,000 clones, about nine tenths found once; its top ten account for 3.5% to 4.5%. Source material: blood. These receptors all stem from a woman between 18 and 29 years old in good health.

This clone has only one observation. The chain uses TRBV18 and TRBJ1-3; D gene ambiguous. V shed 2 bases and J shed 0 bases, with 11 bases lying between them. This CDR3 has 16 residues. The germline gives CDR1 KGHSH, CDR2 LQKENI. The CDR3 DNA reads TGTGCCAGCTCACCAGAGGAGTATTCCTCTGGAAACACCATATATTTT. Translating gives CASSPEEYSSGNTIYF. The full variable domain, its missing parts supplied by reference TRBV18 and TRBJ1-3, is NAGVMQNPRHLVRRRGQEARLRCSPMKGHSHVYWYRQLPEEGLKFMVYLQKENIIDESGMPKERFSAEFPKEGPSILRIQQVVRGDSAAYFCASSPEEYSSGNTIYFGEGSWLTVV.

This clone was counted once. This rearrangement joins TRBV9 to TRBJ2-3; 10 bases fit TRBD2. The trim removed 0 bases at V and 3 bases at J, leaving 13 bases unmatched. The CDR3 is 19 residues long. The germline V gene has CDR1 SGDLS and CDR2 YYNGEE. Here the CDR3 DNA reads TGTGCCAGCAGCGTAGCTTCAAGCGGGGGGGCGCTTACAACAGATACGCAGTATTTT. Translating gives CASSVASSGGALTTDTQYF.

There are a few counts of this clone. The chain carries TRBV12-3 or TRBV12-4 and TRBJ2-7; maybe TRBD1 (6 bases). The ends were cut back, 4 bases at V and 4 bases at J, with 11 bases in the middle. The CDR3 sequence is 13 residues long. The CDR3 reads CASSSGRGYEQYF. CDR3 nucleotide sequence: TGTGCCAGCAGTTCGGGCAGGGGTTACGAGCAGTACTTC.

The chain recombines TRBV19 with TRBJ1-1; a weak D match, TRBD1 (5 bases). Germline V gives CDR1 LNHDA, CDR2 SQIVND (reference sequence). The V gene lost 5 bases and the J gene lost 3 bases, with 22 bases spanning the gap. CDR3 length: 17 residues. Here the CDR3 DNA reads TGTGCCAGTAGTGCACAGGTCGGGGTATTGGGGTACACTGAAGCTTTCTTT. It translates to CASSAQVGVLGYTEAFF.

The chain recombines TRBV14 with TRBJ2-5; 9 positions match TRBD2. In germline, CDR1 is SGHDN, CDR2 FVKESK. V lost 1 base, J lost 3 bases, and 0 bases stayed unmatched. The CDR3 has 14 residues. The CDR3 is CASSQASGEETQYF. In DNA form, the CDR3 reads TGTGCCAGCAGCCAAGCTAGCGGGGAAGAGACCCAGTACTTC.

The chain employs TRBV5-1 and TRBJ1-6; no clear D. Germline CDR1 reads SGHRS; CDR2 reads YFSETQ. The CDR3 totals 14 residues. V dropped 4 bases and J dropped 8 bases, with 13 bases sitting between them. In DNA form, the CDR3 reads TGCGCCAGCAGCGCCTCAGGTGATGATTCACCCCTCCACTTT. Translated: CASSASGDDSPLHF.

This rearrangement joins TRBV3-1 (or the pseudogene TRBV3-2) to TRBJ1-2, with TRBD1 matching over 9 bases. There are 14 residues in the CDR3. Germline CDR1 LGHDT, CDR2 YNNKEL (reference sequence). V lost 0 bases, J lost 7 bases, and 3 bases stayed unmatched. The CDR3 loop is CASSQDAQGAGYTF. CDR3 nucleotide sequence: TGTGCCAGCAGCCAAGACGCACAGGGGGCTGGCTACACCTTC.